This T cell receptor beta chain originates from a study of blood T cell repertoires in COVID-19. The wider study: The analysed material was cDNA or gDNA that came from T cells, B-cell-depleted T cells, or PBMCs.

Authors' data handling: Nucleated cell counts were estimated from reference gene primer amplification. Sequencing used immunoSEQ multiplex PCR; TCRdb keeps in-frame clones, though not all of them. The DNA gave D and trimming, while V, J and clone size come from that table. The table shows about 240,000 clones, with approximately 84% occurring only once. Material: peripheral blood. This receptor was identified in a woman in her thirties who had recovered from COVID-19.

CDR3 in DNA: TGTGCCATCAGTGAGTTCGACAGGGGGTGGTCGGCTAACTATGGCTACACCTTC. It specifies CAISEFDRGWSANYGYTF. The V and J genes are TRBV10-3 and TRBJ1-2; TRBD1 matches at 9 bases. Trimming at V came to 1 base and at J to 0 bases, leaving 9 bases not matched to a gene. CDR1 ENHRY and CDR2 SYGVKD come from the germline V gene. This CDR3 is 18 amino acids long.